This is a list of T cell receptor beta chains from one sample in a study of blood T cell repertoires in COVID-19. Here immunoSEQ multiplex PCR was the method, and the copy in TCRdb shows in-frame clones only, minus some. The table has about 60,000 clones, approximately 80% seen once. The sample consisted of peripheral blood. These receptors all come from a man aged 50-59 years with COVID-19, enrolled during active disease. Both conserved end residues are part of each CDR3. D genes are given only for firm matches. Size is stated for part of the rows, as once, few or many counts, or as a class when the clone is expanded.

>TRBD1|TRBV28|TRBJ1-5|NA
TGTGCCAGCAGTTTAGGGACAGGGAGCAATCAGCCCCAGCATTTT
CASSLGTGSNQPQHF
>TRBD2|TRBV4-1|TRBJ2-7|NA
TGCGCCAGCAGCCCCTCTGCGGGAGGGGGTCGCGAGCAGTACTTC
CASSPSAGGGREQYF
>NA|TRBV19|TRBJ1-5|few
TGTGCCAGTAGTATAGTAGCGCAGAGCAATCAGCCCCAGCATTTT
CASSIVAQSNQPQHF
>TRBD1|TRBV10-3|TRBJ2-2|once
TGTGCCATCAGTGAGTTTCAGGGGGCGAACACCGGGGAGCTGTTTTTT
CAISEFQGANTGELFF
>NA|TRBV20-1|TRBJ1-1|NA
TGCAGTGCTACAGGCCTCGAAGCTTTCTTT
CSATGLEAFF
>TRBD2|TRBV7-6|TRBJ2-2|NA
TGTGCCAGCAGCTTCAGCGGGAGCGGTTCCGGGGAGCTGTTTTTT
CASSFSGSGSGELFF
>NA|TRBV6-5|TRBJ1-2|NA
TGTGCCAGCAGTTACTCTGGGCGATATGGCTACACCTTC
CASSYSGRYGYTF
>NA|TRBV6-5|TRBJ1-1|NA
TGTGCCAGCACCACCTTTGGCGGAGAAGCTTTCTTT
CASTTFGGEAFF
>NA|TRBV3-1/TRBV3-2|TRBJ1-2|NA
TGTGCCAGCAGCCCAGGTGGCCTCACGGGGGGCTACACCTTC
CASSPGGLTGGYTF
>NA|TRBV28|TRBJ2-5|NA
TGTGCCAGCAGTTTAACGGGAGCCCAAGAGACCCAGTACTTC
CASSLTGAQETQYF
>NA|TRBV6-6|TRBJ1-2|NA
TGTGCCAGCAGACTCCACGCAGGCTATGGCTACACCTTC
CASRLHAGYGYTF
>NA|TRBV30|TRBJ1-6|few
TGTGCCTGGAGTCCCCCCCAGTCACCCCTCCACTTT
CAWSPPQSPLHF
>NA|TRBV28|TRBJ2-7|NA
TGTGCCAGCAGTTTATCCGGGTACGAGCAGTACTTC
CASSLSGYEQYF
>NA|TRBV6-5|TRBJ1-3|NA
TGTGCCAGCAGTTACTCGAGCGGATTGGGAAACACCATATATTTT
CASSYSSGLGNTIYF
>NA|TRBV6-5|TRBJ2-2|NA
TGTGCCAGCAGTTACTTTAGGGGCACCGGGGAGCTGTTTTTT
CASSYFRGTGELFF
>NA|TRBV12-3/TRBV12-4|TRBJ2-7|NA
TGTGCCAGCAGGAGAGACTCCTACGAGCAGTACTTC
CASRRDSYEQYF
>TRBD1|TRBV9|TRBJ2-3|NA
TGTGCCAGCAGCGTAGGGGACAGGCTCACAGATACGCAGTATTTT
CASSVGDRLTDTQYF
>TRBD2|TRBV6-5|TRBJ2-2|NA
TGTGCCAGCAGTTCCCCTAGCGGGCCGAACACCGGGGAGCTGTTTTTT
CASSSPSGPNTGELFF
>NA|TRBV24-1|TRBJ2-1|NA
TGTGCCACCAGTGACTCCAGGGGGGAGACTCGCAATGAGCAGTTCTTC
CATSDSRGETRNEQFF
>TRBD2|TRBV30|TRBJ2-5|NA
TGTGCCTGGAGTGTCACGGGGGGGCTAGAGACCCAGTACTTC
CAWSVTGGLETQYF
>TRBD1|TRBV28|TRBJ1-5|NA
TGTGCCAGCAGTGTTCACTCCGGGACAGGGGTTCAGCCCCAGCATTTT
CASSVHSGTGVQPQHF
>TRBD1|TRBV5-1|TRBJ1-6|NA
TGCGCCAGCAGCTTCGCTCCGGGACAGGGGTCCAATTCACCCCTCCACTTT
CASSFAPGQGSNSPLHF
>TRBD1|TRBV6-6|TRBJ2-4|NA
TGTGCCAGCAGACCACAGGGGGCGGACAAAAACATTCAGTACTTC
CASRPQGADKNIQYF
>TRBD1|TRBV27|TRBJ1-6|NA
TGTGCCAGCGGGGCACCGGACAGGACATATAATTCACCCCTCCACTTT
CASGAPDRTYNSPLHF
>TRBD2|TRBV7-3|TRBJ2-1|NA
TGTGCCAGCAGCTTAGGGCTAGCGGGAGGGGCGGAGCAGTTCTTC
CASSLGLAGGAEQFF
>TRBD2|TRBV29-1|TRBJ2-3|once
TGCAGCGTCCGTGAGAGGACTAGCAGCCGCCGCACAGATACGCAGTATTTT
CSVRERTSSRRTDTQYF
>TRBD2|TRBV5-1|TRBJ2-1|NA
TGCGCCAGCAGCCCCCAAGCGGGAGACCCCTACAATGAGCAGTTCTTC
CASSPQAGDPYNEQFF
>TRBD2|TRBV7-9|TRBJ2-7|few
TGTGCCAGCACCCGGACTAGCGGGGCCCCCGGAGACGAGCAGTACTTC
CASTRTSGAPGDEQYF
>TRBD2|TRBV7-9|TRBJ2-1|NA
TGTGCCAGCAGCTGGGCTTTGGCCCCGGGAGGAAATGAGCAGTTCTTC
CASSWALAPGGNEQFF
>NA|TRBV28|TRBJ1-5|few
TGTGCCAGCAGCTTCTCAGGGCGTAGCAATCAGCCCCAGCATTTT
CASSFSGRSNQPQHF
>TRBD1|TRBV15|TRBJ1-2|NA
TGTGCCACCAGCAGAGTGCCGTCAGGGACAGGGGCTAACTATGGCTACACCTTC
CATSRVPSGTGANYGYTF
>TRBD2|TRBV6-4|TRBJ2-3|NA
TGTGCCAGCAGTGAGGCGGGAGAGGGGCGAGATACGCAGTATTTT
CASSEAGEGRDTQYF
>TRBD2|TRBV2|TRBJ2-3|NA
TGTGCCAGCAGTGTCGCGGGAGAAGGTACAGATACGCAGTATTTT
CASSVAGEGTDTQYF
>NA|TRBV4-3|TRBJ2-3|NA
TGCGCCAGCAGCCCCCTCGGCACAGATACGCAGTATTTT
CASSPLGTDTQYF
>NA|TRBV7-2|TRBJ1-6|NA
TGTGCCAGCAGCCCCGGGGTCAATGGAAATTCACCCCTCCACTTT
CASSPGVNGNSPLHF
>NA|TRBV5-1|TRBJ2-7|NA
TGCGCCAGCAGATTACTAGCCGACCTGTACTTC
CASRLLADLYF
>TRBD2|TRBV7-6|TRBJ2-5|NA
TGTGCCAGCAGCCCCAGGACTAGCCAAGAGACCCAGTACTTC
CASSPRTSQETQYF
>NA|TRBV19|TRBJ2-7|NA
TGTGCCAGCCAGTTAACCTTTAAATCCTCCTACGAGCAGTACTTC
CASQLTFKSSYEQYF
>TRBD2|TRBV18|TRBJ2-5|once
TGTGCCAGCTCACTCCCCCGGGGTCTAGCGGGCAAAGAGACCCAGTACTTC
CASSLPRGLAGKETQYF
>NA|TRBV9|TRBJ1-1|NA
TGTGCCAGCAGCGTAGTATCCGACTACACTGAAGCTTTCTTT
CASSVVSDYTEAFF
>NA|TRBV7-9|TRBJ2-7|NA
TGTGCCAGCATGGCAGGGGCCTCCTACGAGCAGTACTTC
CASMAGASYEQYF
>TRBD1|TRBV5-4|TRBJ1-2|NA
TGTGCCAGCAGCTCTACCGGGACAGGCTATGGCTACACCTTC
CASSSTGTGYGYTF
>NA|TRBV3-1/TRBV3-2|TRBJ1-5|few
TGTGCCAGCAGCCTGGAGGGGACCAGCAATCAGCCCCAGCATTTT
CASSLEGTSNQPQHF